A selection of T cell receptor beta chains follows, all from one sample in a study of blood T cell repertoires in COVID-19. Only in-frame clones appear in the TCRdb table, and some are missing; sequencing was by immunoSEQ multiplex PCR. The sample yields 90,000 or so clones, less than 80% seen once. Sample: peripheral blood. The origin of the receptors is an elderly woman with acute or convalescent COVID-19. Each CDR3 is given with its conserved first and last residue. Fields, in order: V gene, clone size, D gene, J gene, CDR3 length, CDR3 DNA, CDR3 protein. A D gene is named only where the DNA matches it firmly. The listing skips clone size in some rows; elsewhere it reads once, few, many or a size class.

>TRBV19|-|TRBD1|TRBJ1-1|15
TGTGCCAGTAGTATACTTGGGACAGATAACACTGAAGCTTTCTTT
CASSILGTDNTEAFF
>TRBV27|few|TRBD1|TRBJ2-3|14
TGTGCCAGCAGGCAACAGGGGTCGCCAGATACGCAGTATTTT
CASRQQGSPDTQYF
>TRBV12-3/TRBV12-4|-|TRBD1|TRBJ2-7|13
TGTGCCAGCAGAAGGGACAGCTCCTACGAGCAGTACTTC
CASRRDSSYEQYF
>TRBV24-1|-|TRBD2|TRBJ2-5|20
TGTGCCACCAGTGATAGCCTCCCAATAGGGACTAGCGGGGGTGGGGAGACCCAGTACTTC
CATSDSLPIGTSGGGETQYF
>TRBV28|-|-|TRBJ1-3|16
TGTGCCAGCAGTTTCCATACCAGATTCTCTGGAAACACCATATATTTT
CASSFHTRFSGNTIYF
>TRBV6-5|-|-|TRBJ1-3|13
TGTGCCAGCTCGGATAGGGGTGGAAACACCATATATTTT
CASSDRGGNTIYF
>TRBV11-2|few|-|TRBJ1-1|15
TGTGCCAGCAGCTTATTAGGCCCGGGGAGGAATGAAGCTTTCTTT
CASSLLGPGRNEAFF
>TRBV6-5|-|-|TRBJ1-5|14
TGTGCCAGCAGTCCCGGGACAACGAATCAGCCCCAGCATTTT
CASSPGTTNQPQHF
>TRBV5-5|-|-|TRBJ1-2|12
TGTGCCAGCAGCCTCACTAGGTATGGCTACACCTTC
CASSLTRYGYTF
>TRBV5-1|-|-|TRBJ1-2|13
TGCGCCAGCAGCGTTTCAGGGGATTATGGCTACACCTTC
CASSVSGDYGYTF
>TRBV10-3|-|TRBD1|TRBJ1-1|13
TGTGCCATCAGTGGAAGGGGGCCAACTGAAGCTTTCTTT
CAISGRGPTEAFF
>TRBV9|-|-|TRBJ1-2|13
TGTGCCAGCAGTCCTGGACTCTCGGGGGGCTACACCTTC
CASSPGLSGGYTF
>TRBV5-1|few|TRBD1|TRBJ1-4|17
TGCGCCAGCAGCTTGGCCGGCCGACAGGGGGGAAACGAAAAACTGTTTTTT
CASSLAGRQGGNEKLFF
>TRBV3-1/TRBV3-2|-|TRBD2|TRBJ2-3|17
TGTGCCAGCAGCCAAGATACTAGCGGGGCGAGCACAGATACGCAGTATTTT
CASSQDTSGASTDTQYF
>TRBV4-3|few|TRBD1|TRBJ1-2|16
TGCGCCAGCAGCCAATCAAACATAGGGGGCCTCCATGGCTACACCTTC
CASSQSNIGGLHGYTF
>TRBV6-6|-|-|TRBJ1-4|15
TGTGCCAGCAGTCCCCAATATCCACGGGATGAAAAACTGTTTTTT
CASSPQYPRDEKLFF
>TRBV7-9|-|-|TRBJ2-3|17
TGTGCCAGCAGCTTAGGGGGAGGCGCGGCTAGCACAGATACGCAGTATTTT
CASSLGGGAASTDTQYF
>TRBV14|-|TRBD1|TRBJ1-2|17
TGTGCCAGCAGCCACCCAGATGGAGGACAGGGCTTCTATGGCTACACCTTC
CASSHPDGGQGFYGYTF
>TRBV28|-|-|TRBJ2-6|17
TGTGCCAGCAGTTTACTCTTCCCGAGCTCTGGGGCCAACGTCCTGACTTTC
CASSLLFPSSGANVLTF
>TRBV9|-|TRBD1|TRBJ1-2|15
TGTGCCAGCAGCGTAGGAAGGGACAGGGACTATGGCTACACCTTC
CASSVGRDRDYGYTF
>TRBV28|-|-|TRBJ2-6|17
TGTGCCAGCAGTTCGAGGACAAACTGGTATGGGGCCAACGTCCTGACTTTC
CASSSRTNWYGANVLTF
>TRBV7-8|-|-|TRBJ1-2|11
TGTGCCAGCAGCCAGGGGTTTGGCTACACCTTC
CASSQGFGYTF
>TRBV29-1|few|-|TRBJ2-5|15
TGCAGCGTTGAAGATTACATGGGGGGTGGAGAGACCCAGTACTTC
CSVEDYMGGGETQYF
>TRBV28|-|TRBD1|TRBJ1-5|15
TGTGCCAGCACTCCAAGAGGGGGCGGATTTCAGCCCCAGCATTTT
CASTPRGGGFQPQHF
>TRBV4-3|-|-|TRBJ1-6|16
TGCGCCAGCAGCCAAGCAAAGAGGCCCTATAATTCACCCCTCCACTTT
CASSQAKRPYNSPLHF
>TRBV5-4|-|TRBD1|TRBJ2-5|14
TGTGCCAGCAGCTCGGACAGGGGGCATGAGACCCAGTACTTC
CASSSDRGHETQYF
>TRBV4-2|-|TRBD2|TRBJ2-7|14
TGTGCCAGCAGCCAAGGGGGGGGGATCTACGAGCAGTACTTC
CASSQGGGIYEQYF
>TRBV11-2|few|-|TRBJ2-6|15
TGTGCCAGCAGAATGGGGGGTTCTGGGGCCAACGTCCTGACTTTC
CASRMGGSGANVLTF
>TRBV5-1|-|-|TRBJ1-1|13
TGCGCCAGCAGCTTGGGGCAGGGGCCAGGGGCTTTCTTT
CASSLGQGPGAFF
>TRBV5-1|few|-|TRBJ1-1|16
TGCGCCAGCAGCTTGGCCGGGAACCTCGCGGCCACTGAAGCTTTCTTT
CASSLAGNLAATEAFF
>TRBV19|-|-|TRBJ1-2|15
TGTGCCAGTAGCCCCCGTTGGGGCAACAACTATGGCTACACCTTC
CASSPRWGNNYGYTF
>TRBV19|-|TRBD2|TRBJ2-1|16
TGTGCCAGTAGTCTGGGACTAGCGGGGGGCTACAATGAGCAGTTCTTC
CASSLGLAGGYNEQFF
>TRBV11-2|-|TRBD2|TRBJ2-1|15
TGTGCCAGCAGCTTAGGGAGCGGGGCCTACAATGAGCAGTTCTTC
CASSLGSGAYNEQFF
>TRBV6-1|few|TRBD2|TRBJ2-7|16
TGTGCCAGCAGTGACCTGGGGGGGACTAGCTGGTACGAGCAGTACTTC
CASSDLGGTSWYEQYF
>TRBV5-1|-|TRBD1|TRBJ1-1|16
TGCGCCAGCAGCATGACAGGGGGCGGGTGGGACACTGAAGCTTTCTTT
CASSMTGGGWDTEAFF
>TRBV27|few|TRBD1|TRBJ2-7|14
TGTGCCAGCAGTTTCCTGGACAGGGCCCACGAGCAGTACTTC
CASSFLDRAHEQYF
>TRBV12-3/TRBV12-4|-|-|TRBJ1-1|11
TGTGCCAGCAGTTTATTGAGTGAAGCTTTCTTT
CASSLLSEAFF
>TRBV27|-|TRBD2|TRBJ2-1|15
TGTGCCAGCAGTTTATGGGCTAGCGGGGTTCGGGAGCAGTTCTTC
CASSLWASGVREQFF
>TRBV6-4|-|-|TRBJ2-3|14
TGTGCCAGCAGTGACTCCAGGGAGGCAGATACGCAGTATTTT
CASSDSREADTQYF
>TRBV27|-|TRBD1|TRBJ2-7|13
TGTGCCAGCAGGAAGGGGGCGAGAAACGAGCAGTACTTC
CASRKGARNEQYF
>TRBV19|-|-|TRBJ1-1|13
TGTGCCAGTATCCAGGGGCGTAGCACTGAAGCTTTCTTT
CASIQGRSTEAFF
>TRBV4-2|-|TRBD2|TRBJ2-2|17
TGTGCCAGCAGCCAAGATCGAAGCGGGGGCGACACCGGGGAGCTGTTTTTT
CASSQDRSGGDTGELFF
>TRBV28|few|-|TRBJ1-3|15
TGTGCCAGCAGTTCACCAGAGGTATCTGGAAACACCATATATTTT
CASSSPEVSGNTIYF
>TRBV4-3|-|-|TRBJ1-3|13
TGCGCCAGCAGCCAAGAGGTCGGGGACACCATATATTTT
CASSQEVGDTIYF
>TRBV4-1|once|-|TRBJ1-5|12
TGCGCCAGCAGTCAGGGGAATCAGCCCCAGCATTTT
CASSQGNQPQHF
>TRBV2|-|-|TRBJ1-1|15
TGTGCCAGCAGACCACAAACGACAGGTAACACTGAAGCTTTCTTT
CASRPQTTGNTEAFF
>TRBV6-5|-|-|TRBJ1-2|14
TGTGCCAGCAGTTACCTCGGGACTGAGTATGGCTACACCTTC
CASSYLGTEYGYTF
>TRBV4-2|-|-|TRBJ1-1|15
TGTGCCAGCAGCCAAGGAGGACAGATGAACACTGAAGCTTTCTTT
CASSQGGQMNTEAFF
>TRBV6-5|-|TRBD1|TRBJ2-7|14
TGTGCCACTAATCAAGGGACAGGGACGGACGAGCAGTACTTC
CATNQGTGTDEQYF
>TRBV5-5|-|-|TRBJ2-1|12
TGTGCCAGCAGCTTGCGGGCAGGGGTTCTGTTCTTC
CASSLRAGVLFF
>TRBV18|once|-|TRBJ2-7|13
TGTGCCAGCTCACGCGGGCAGTCCTACGAGCAGTACTTC
CASSRGQSYEQYF
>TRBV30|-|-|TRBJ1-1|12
TGTGCCTGGGGTCAGGAGAACACTGAAGCTTTCTTT
CAWGQENTEAFF
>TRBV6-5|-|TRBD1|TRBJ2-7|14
TGTGCCAGTCAGATAGGGACAGCTTACTACGAGCAGTACTTC
CASQIGTAYYEQYF